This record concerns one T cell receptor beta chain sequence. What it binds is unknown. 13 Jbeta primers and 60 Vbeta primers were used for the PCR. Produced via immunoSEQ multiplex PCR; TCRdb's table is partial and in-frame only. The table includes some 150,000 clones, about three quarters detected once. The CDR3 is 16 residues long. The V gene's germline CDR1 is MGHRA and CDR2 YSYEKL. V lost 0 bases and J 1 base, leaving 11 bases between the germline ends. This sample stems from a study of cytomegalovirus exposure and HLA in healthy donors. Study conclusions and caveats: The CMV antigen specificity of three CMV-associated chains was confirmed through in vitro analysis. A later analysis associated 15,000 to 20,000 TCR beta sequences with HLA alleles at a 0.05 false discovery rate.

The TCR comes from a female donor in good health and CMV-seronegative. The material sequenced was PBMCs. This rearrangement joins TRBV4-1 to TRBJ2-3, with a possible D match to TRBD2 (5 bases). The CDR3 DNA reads TGCGCCAGCAGCCAAGATTCGGGGATTGGCACAGATACGCAGTATTTT. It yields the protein CASSQDSGIGTDTQYF.